This TCR beta chain stems from a study of identical twins. Study-wide results and caveats: Researchers reported excess low generation probability among twin-shared out-of-frame alpha sequences.

The V gene's germline CDR1 is LNHDA and CDR2 SQIVND (reference sequence). The CDR3 consists of 18 residues. V dropped 7 bases and J dropped 7; count of bases not matched to a gene: 18. All donors were healthy Caucasians. One entry per CDR3 protein results from TCRdb running MiXCR on the 5' RACE reads. Here the sample spans around 960,000 distinct CDR3 sequences, 9% to 15% being singletons. Notes on this clonotype: Antigen: not known.

The same data also contributed to another study, on yellow fever vaccine responses in identical twins.

This TCR derives from a woman aged 18-30 years in good health. This sequence joins TRBV19 and TRBJ2-1; 11 bases are shared with TRBD2. Sequenced input: PBMCs. CDR3 region: CASISPGGSGGAKNEQFF. In DNA, the CDR3 is TGTGCCAGTATTTCCCCCGGGGGTAGCGGGGGGGCTAAGAATGAGCAGTTCTTC.